This T cell receptor (beta chain) was documented in a study of read filtering for tumor transcriptome and immune sequencing. Study-level background: TCR-mapped reads were about 3.5 to 10.27 million with IR-seq versus about 75 to 1,400 with RNA-seq. Findings and limits, study-wide: The CD138-negative fraction was mixed bone marrow immune cells, not pure T cells.

Molecular barcoded adaptors covering alpha/delta and beta/gamma chains were used on approximately 400 ng RNA. MiXCR was run by TCRdb on the reads, yielding one entry per CDR3 protein. The table lists some 39,000 distinct CDR3 sequences, around 15% of them singletons. On this clonotype: Antigen unknown. This probably arose from a read error, given a far larger clone one base away. This CDR3 is missing its conserved last phenylalanine or tryptophan, likely due to a read error.

V was clipped by 8 bases and J by 2 bases, with 13 bases between them. Germline V gene sequence: CDR1 MNHNY, CDR2 SVGAGI (reference sequence). This CDR3 is built from 13 residues. The sequence came from a donor at least 40 years old with multiple myeloma. The chain is built from TRBV6-6 and TRBJ2-7, with a possible D match to TRBD1 (5 bases). The sequenced sample was a population of CD138-negative cells sorted from bone marrow. As DNA, the CDR3 is TGTGCCAGCGCCTCGACAGTTACCTACGAGCAGTACCTC. It codes for CASASTVTYEQYL.